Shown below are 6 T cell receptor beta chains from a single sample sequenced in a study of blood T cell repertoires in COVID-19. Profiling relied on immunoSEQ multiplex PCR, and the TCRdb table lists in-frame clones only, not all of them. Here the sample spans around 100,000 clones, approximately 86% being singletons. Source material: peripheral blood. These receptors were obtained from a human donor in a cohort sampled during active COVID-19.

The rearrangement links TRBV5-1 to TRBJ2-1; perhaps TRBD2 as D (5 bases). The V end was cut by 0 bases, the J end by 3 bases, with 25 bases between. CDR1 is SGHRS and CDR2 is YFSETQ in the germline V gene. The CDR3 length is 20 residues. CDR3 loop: CASSLDSGGSSSRSYNEQFF. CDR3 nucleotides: TGCGCCAGCAGCTTGGATTCTGGCGGGTCCTCCTCGAGGAGCTACAATGAGCAGTTCTTC.

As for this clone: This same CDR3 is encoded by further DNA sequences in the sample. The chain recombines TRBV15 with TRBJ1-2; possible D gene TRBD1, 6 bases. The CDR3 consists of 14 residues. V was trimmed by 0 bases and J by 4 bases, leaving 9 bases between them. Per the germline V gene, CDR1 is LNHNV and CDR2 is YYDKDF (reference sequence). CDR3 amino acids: CATSREGAGYGYTF. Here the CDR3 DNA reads TGTGCCACCAGCAGAGAGGGGGCCGGCTATGGCTACACCTTC.

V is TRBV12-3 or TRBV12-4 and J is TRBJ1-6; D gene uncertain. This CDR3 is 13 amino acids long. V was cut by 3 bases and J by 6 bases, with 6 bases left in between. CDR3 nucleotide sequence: TGTGCCAGCAGTTTCGCCAGTAATTCACCCCTCCACTTT. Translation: CASSFASNSPLHF.

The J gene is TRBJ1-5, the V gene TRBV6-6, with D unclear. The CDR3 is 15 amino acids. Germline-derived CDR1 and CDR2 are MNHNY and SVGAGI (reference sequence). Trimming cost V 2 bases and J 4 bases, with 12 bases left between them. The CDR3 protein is CASSYGRGGNQPQHF. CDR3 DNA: TGTGCCAGCAGTTACGGGCGGGGAGGGAATCAGCCCCAGCATTTT.

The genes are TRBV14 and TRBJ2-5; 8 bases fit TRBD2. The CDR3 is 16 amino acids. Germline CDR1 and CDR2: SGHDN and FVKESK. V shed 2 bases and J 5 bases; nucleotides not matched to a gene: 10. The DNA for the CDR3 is TGTGCCAGCAGCCAACTTACTAGCGGACGACACGAGACCCAGTACTTC. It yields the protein CASSQLTSGRHETQYF.

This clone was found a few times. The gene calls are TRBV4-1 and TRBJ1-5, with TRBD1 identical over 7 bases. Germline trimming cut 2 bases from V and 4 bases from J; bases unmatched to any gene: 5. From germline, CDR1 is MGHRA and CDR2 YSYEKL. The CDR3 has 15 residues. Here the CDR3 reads CASSQLGGPNQPQHF. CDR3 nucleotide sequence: TGCGCCAGCAGCCAACTAGGGGGCCCAAATCAGCCCCAGCATTTT.